What follows are 27 T cell receptor beta chains derived from one specimen sequenced in a study of breast tumors, draining lymph nodes, adjacent tissues. TCRdb reprocessed the multiplex PCR reads with MiXCR, giving one entry per CDR3 protein. The repertoire holds some 120,000 distinct CDR3 sequences, with 21% as singletons. Samples came from axillary lymph nodes draining the breast cancer. Input material: axillary lymph node tissue. Receptors were obtained from a female donor with breast cancer. Some clones in this sample may be carry-over from other donors' samples.

This clonotype was seen a few times. The rearrangement links TRBV28 to TRBJ1-2, with D possibly matching TRBD1 (5 bases). V lost 8 bases to trimming and J lost 14 bases, with 18 bases between them. The germline gives CDR1 MDHEN, CDR2 SYDVKM. The CDR3 consists of 11 residues. The CDR3 coding sequence is TGTGCCAGCCTTCGGGGCAGATGGAGTACCTTC. This encodes CASLRGRWSTF.

This clonotype has a count of ten or more. In DNA form, the CDR3 reads TGCAGTGGTCCTACAGGGGGCGCGGGGGGCTACACCTTC. It encodes CSGPTGGAGGYTF. The gene calls are TRBV20-1 and TRBJ1-2; 9 bases match TRBD1. The CDR3 has 13 residues. V lost 7 bases to trimming and J lost 8 bases; unmatched junction nucleotides: 11. Looked up from germline, CDR1 is DFQATT and CDR2 is SNEGSKA (reference sequence).

This clonotype was picked up many times. The rearrangement joins TRBV27 to TRBJ2-7; D may be TRBD1 (6 bases). The V and J ends lost 3 bases and 7 bases respectively, with 10 bases between them. Germline assignment: CDR1 MNHEY and CDR2 SMNVEV (reference sequence). This CDR3 region has 12 residues. For the CDR3, the DNA is TGTGCCAGCAGTTTCCAGGGGCAGGAGCAGTACTTC. Its protein product is CASSFQGQEQYF.

This clonotype was detected many times. The chain links TRBV5-1 to TRBJ2-3; 8 bases are a match to TRBD2. Germline V gives CDR1 SGHRS, CDR2 YFSETQ. V shed 5 bases, J shed 4 bases, and the junction held 12 bases outside the gene matches. The CDR3 has 16 amino acids. The CDR3: CASREHSGIGADTQYF. The DNA of the CDR3 is TGCGCCAGCAGGGAACATAGCGGGATTGGCGCAGATACGCAGTATTTT.

DNA for the CDR3: TGTGCCAGCAGTTCGGCGGTCTCCTACGAGCAGTACTTC. Protein: CASSSAVSYEQYF. The chain joins TRBV28 to TRBJ2-7; D call uncertain. V gave up 4 bases and J gave up 0 bases, with 7 bases separating them. Germline V lookup: CDR1 MDHEN, CDR2 SYDVKM. This CDR3 has 13 amino acids.

Many counts were recorded for this clonotype. This chain joins TRBV9 and TRBJ2-7, with TRBD2 matching over 8 bases. V shed 0 bases, J shed 4 bases, and the junction held 6 bases outside the gene matches. The CDR3 runs 15 residues. Germline lookup yields CDR1 SGDLS and CDR2 YYNGEE. The CDR3 nucleotides read TGTGCCAGCAGCGTAGGAGCAGCGGGAGTGTACGAGCAGTACTTC. It translates to CASSVGAAGVYEQYF.

In this sample, this clonotype turned up many times. The chain links TRBV3-1 to TRBJ2-5, with unresolved D. With 0 bases removed from V and 4 bases from J, the gap between germline ends came to 6 bases. This CDR3 comprises 13 residues. CDR1 and CDR2 (germline): LGHDT, YNNKEL (reference sequence). The CDR3 region has the DNA TGTGCCAGCAGCCAAGAATTCCGAGAGACCCAGTACTTC. Its protein product is CASSQEFRETQYF.

In its sample, this clonotype was seen many times. This sequence joins TRBV20-1 and TRBJ1-4; tentative D call: TRBD1 (5 bases). The CDR3 length is 12 residues. V was clipped by 6 bases and J by 4 bases, with 9 bases between them. In germline, CDR1 is DFQATT, CDR2 SNEGSKA (reference sequence). In DNA form, the CDR3 reads TGCAGTGCAGGCGGGGGTAATGAAAAACTGTTTTTT. It translates to CSAGGGNEKLFF.

This clonotype appeared once. This may arise from a read error, as a much more abundant clone is one base away. This is likely a read error, given that the CDR3 carries no conserved phenylalanine or tryptophan at its end. The chain is built from TRBV24-1 and TRBJ1-5; no clear D. The V gene's germline CDR1 is KGHDR and CDR2 SFDVKD. V shed 9 bases and J shed 5 bases, with 13 bases lying between them. The CDR3 consists of 13 residues. The CDR3 nucleotides read TGTGCCACCGGAGGTCCGGTCCATCAGCCCCAGCATCTT. It is translated as CATGGPVHQPQHL.

This clonotype was observed at least ten times. V gene TRBV9 combines with J gene TRBJ2-5; perhaps TRBD2 as D (5 bases). The germline V gene has CDR1 SGDLS and CDR2 YYNGEE. The CDR3 covers 15 residues. Trimming cost V 0 bases and J 4 bases, with 13 bases left between them. For the CDR3, the DNA is TGTGCCAGCAGCGTAGAAACGGGAATAGGAGAGACCCAGTACTTC. It translates to CASSVETGIGETQYF.

This clonotype was recorded many times. The chain links TRBV2 to TRBJ2-1, with TRBD2 matching 7 bases. The CDR3 sequence is 13 residues long. Trimming removed 6 bases from V and 7 bases from J; junction bases left unmatched: 6. Germline CDR1 and CDR2: SNHLY and FYNNEI. The CDR3 sequence is CASSLAEGNEQFF. The DNA of the CDR3 is TGTGCCAGCAGCCTAGCGGAGGGGAATGAGCAGTTCTTC.

This clonotype came up many times. The gene calls are TRBV19 and TRBJ1-2, with D possibly TRBD1 on 5 matching bases. Germline assignment: CDR1 LNHDA and CDR2 SQIVND (reference sequence). The CDR3 length is 16 residues. Trimming took off 7 bases at V and 0 bases at J, with 18 bases between the two ends. The CDR3 protein is CASTPELGEANYGYTF. The CDR3, as DNA: TGTGCCAGTACCCCGGAGTTGGGGGAAGCTAACTATGGCTACACCTTC.

This clonotype was seen many times. The rearrangement joins TRBV20-1 to TRBJ2-7, with 9 positions matching TRBD1. The CDR3 is 15 amino acids. V was clipped by 6 bases and J by 4 bases; unmatched bases: 13. The germline CDR1 and CDR2 sequences are DFQATT and SNEGSKA (reference sequence). The CDR3 sequence: CSAPTSGTGTYEQYF. The CDR3 bases are TGCAGTGCCCCAACGTCAGGGACAGGGACGTACGAGCAGTACTTC.

In this sample, this clonotype turned up many times. This rearrangement joins TRBV7-2 to TRBJ2-2; no definite D call. The CDR3 spans 15 residues. Trimming cost V 2 bases and J 5 bases, with 12 bases left between them. Germline assignment: CDR1 SGHTA and CDR2 FQGNSA. In nucleotides, the CDR3 is TGTGCCAGCAGCTTATTAGTACAGTCTACCGGGGAGCTGTTTTTT. This codes for CASSLLVQSTGELFF.

A word on this clonotype: A much larger clone sits a single nucleotide away, making a read error possible. V is TRBV6-4 and J is TRBJ2-2; a weak D match, TRBD1 (6 bases). Trimming removed 6 bases from V and 7 bases from J, with 15 bases in between. The CDR3 sequence is 14 residues long. Germline CDR1 reads MRHNA; CDR2 reads SNTAGT. CDR3 region: CASRPQGYSGELFF. CDR3 DNA sequence: TGTGCCAGCAGGCCACAGGGATACAGCGGGGAGCTGTTTTTT.

As concerns this clonotype: A much larger clone sits a single nucleotide away, making a read error possible. The chain uses TRBV27 and TRBJ2-7; 7 positions agree with TRBD1. Losses at the gene ends were 6 bases for V and 2 bases for J; bases not matched to a gene: 7. CDR3 length: 14 residues. Looked up from germline, CDR1 is MNHEY and CDR2 is SMNVEV (reference sequence). The CDR3, as DNA: TGTGCCAGCAGGACCGGGACAGAGGCCTACGAGCAGTACTTC. Amino acid sequence: CASRTGTEAYEQYF.

This clonotype showed up many times. The chain links TRBV5-1 to TRBJ2-1, with 7 bases identical to TRBD2. The germline CDR1 and CDR2 sequences are SGHRS and YFSETQ. The J segment lost 5 bases and the V segment lost 0 bases, leaving 8 bases of the junction unmatched. This CDR3 is 16 amino acids long. CDR3 in amino acids: CASSLGRGAGNNEQFF. The CDR3, as DNA: TGCGCCAGCAGCTTGGGGCGGGGAGCGGGGAACAATGAGCAGTTCTTC.

This clonotype was observed many times. This sequence joins TRBV11-2 and TRBJ2-3; D remains ambiguous. Germline assignment: CDR1 SGHAT and CDR2 FQNNGV. V lost 1 base, J lost 5 bases, and 4 bases lay in between. This CDR3 has 12 amino acids. CDR3 sequence: CASSLAGDTQYF. The CDR3 DNA follows: TGTGCCAGCAGCTTAGCGGGAGATACGCAGTATTTT.

This chain uses TRBV5-4 with TRBJ1-1, with D possibly matching TRBD1 (5 bases). This CDR3 is 14 amino acids long. Germline assignment: CDR1 SGHNT and CDR2 YYREEE (reference sequence). V lost 5 bases and J 5 bases, leaving 16 bases between the germline ends. CDR3 protein: CASRGIQGRTEAFF. The CDR3 nucleotides read TGTGCCAGCAGGGGAATTCAGGGCAGGACTGAAGCTTTCTTT.

This clonotype was observed many times. The chain joins TRBV5-4 to TRBJ2-1; D unresolved. V gave up 0 bases and J gave up 12 bases, with 13 bases separating them. The CDR3 is made up of 13 amino acids. The germline CDR1 and CDR2 sequences are SGHNT and YYREEE (reference sequence). In nucleotides, the CDR3 is TGTGCCAGCAGCTTGGGGTCCGGCGGTCCGCAGTTCTTC. This gives the protein CASSLGSGGPQFF.

This clonotype is a singleton in its sample. A much larger clone lies one base from this, so it may be a read error. This rearrangement joins TRBV6-6 to TRBJ1-3, with unresolved D. There are 13 residues in the CDR3. CDR1 is MNHNY and CDR2 is SVGAGI in the germline V gene (reference sequence). The CDR3 is CASKETSGSTIYF. The CDR3 DNA reads as TGTGCCAGCAAGGAAACTTCTGGAAGCACCATATATTTT.

This clonotype was detected only a few times. A much larger clone sits a single nucleotide away, making a read error possible. The chain employs TRBV10-3 and TRBJ2-1, with 7 bases fitting TRBD1. Germline CDR1 ENHRY, CDR2 SYGVKD. There are 16 residues in the CDR3. CDR3: CAIGEEDRVNGNEQFF. The CDR3 DNA reads TGTGCCATCGGTGAGGAAGACAGGGTCAACGGGAATGAGCAGTTCTTC.

This clonotype was seen at least ten times. At one end, the junction sequence differs from germline, possibly due to a read error. This chain uses TRBV12-3 or TRBV12-4 with TRBJ2-7; 8 bases match TRBD2. The CDR3 runs 16 residues. The CDR3 DNA is TGTGCCAGCAGATCTCCGGGGGGGGAGGGCCTGTACGGGCAGTACTTC. It encodes CASRSPGGEGLYGQYF.

This clonotype was recorded at least ten times. The gene calls are TRBV6-2 or TRBV6-3 and TRBJ2-1; TRBD2 aligns across 7 bases. Per germline, CDR1 MNHEY and CDR2 SVGEGT. The V segment lost 8 bases and the J segment 10 bases; nucleotides outside the gene matches: 5. This CDR3 contains 11 residues. As DNA, the CDR3 is TGTGCCAGCGATGACGGGAGGGAGCAGTTCTTC. Translated, it gives CASDDGREQFF.

This clonotype was seen many times. The V and J genes are TRBV28 and TRBJ2-5; 8 bases are a match to TRBD1. V lost 3 bases, J lost 0 bases, and 6 bases stayed unmatched. The germline V gene has CDR1 MDHEN and CDR2 SYDVKM. CDR3 length: 16 amino acids. The CDR3 bases are TGTGCCAGCAGTTTTTCAGGACAGGGAAACCAAGAGACCCAGTACTTC. Residues: CASSFSGQGNQETQYF.

This clonotype was seen ten or more times. The CDR3 coding sequence is TGCAGTGCTAGACACGTAGGAGTGGAGACCCAGTACTTC. This codes for CSARHVGVETQYF. This rearrangement joins TRBV20-1 to TRBJ2-5; D is uncertain. The V end lost 2 bases, the J end lost 5 bases, and 12 bases lay between the germline ends. CDR1 DFQATT and CDR2 SNEGSKA come from the germline V gene (reference sequence). The CDR3 has 13 residues.

This clonotype was detected only a few times. A single base separates this from a much larger clone, so it may be a read error. The chain couples TRBV19 to TRBJ2-7; 11 nucleotides align to TRBD2. The CDR3 runs 15 residues. J lost 3 bases, V lost 6 bases, and 7 bases had no gene match. Germline values: CDR1 LNHDA, CDR2 SQIVND (reference sequence). CDR3 in amino acids: CASRVAGGPCYEQYF. CDR3 sequence (DNA): TGTGCCAGTAGGGTAGCGGGAGGGCCTTGCTACGAGCAGTACTTC.